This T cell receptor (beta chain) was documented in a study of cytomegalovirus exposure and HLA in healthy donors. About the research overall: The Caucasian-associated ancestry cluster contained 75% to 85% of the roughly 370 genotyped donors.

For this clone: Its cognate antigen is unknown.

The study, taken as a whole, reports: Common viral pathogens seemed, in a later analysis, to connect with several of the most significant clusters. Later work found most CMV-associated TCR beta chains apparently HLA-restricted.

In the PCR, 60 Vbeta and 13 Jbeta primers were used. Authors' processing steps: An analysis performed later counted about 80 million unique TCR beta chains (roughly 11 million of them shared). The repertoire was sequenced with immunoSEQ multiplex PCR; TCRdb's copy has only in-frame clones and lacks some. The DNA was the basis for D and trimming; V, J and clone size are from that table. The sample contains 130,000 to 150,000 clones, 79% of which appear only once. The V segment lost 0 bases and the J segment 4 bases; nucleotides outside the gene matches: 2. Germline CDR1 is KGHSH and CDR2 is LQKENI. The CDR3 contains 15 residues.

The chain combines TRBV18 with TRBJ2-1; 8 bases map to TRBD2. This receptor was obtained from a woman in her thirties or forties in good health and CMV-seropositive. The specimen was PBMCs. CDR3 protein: CASSPPRGAYNEQFF. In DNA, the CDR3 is TGTGCCAGCTCACCACCGCGGGGGGCTTACAATGAGCAGTTCTTC.